This is a list of T cell receptor beta chains from one sample in a study of shared clonotypes between healthy human individuals. This table comes from immunoSEQ multiplex PCR, and its TCRdb copy is limited to in-frame clones, with some not included. The sample holds 2.5 million or so clones; around nine tenths are singletons and the top ten take roughly 0.13%. The sample taken for sequencing was naive CD4+ T cells sorted from blood. The receptors here all came from a man younger than 30 in good health. CDR3s include the opening cysteine and the closing phenylalanine or tryptophan. The order of the fields is D gene, J gene, V gene, clone size, CDR3 protein, CDR3 DNA. The D gene is left open where the match is weak. The listing skips clone size in some rows; elsewhere it reads once, few, many or a size class.

.,TRBJ1-6,TRBV19,few,CASSPQNSPLHF,TGTGCCAGTAGTCCGCAGAATTCACCCCTCCACTTT
TRBD2,TRBJ2-1,TRBV5-1,.,CASSIAGGKWNEQFF,TGCGCCAGCAGCATAGCGGGAGGGAAGTGGAATGAGCAGTTCTTC
.,TRBJ2-2,TRBV4-3,.,CASSLSSGAGANTGELFF,TGCGCCAGCAGCCTCTCATCAGGGGCAGGGGCGAACACCGGGGAGCTGTTTTTT
.,TRBJ1-6,TRBV11-2,.,CASSFSGRENSPLHF,TGTGCCAGCAGCTTTTCGGGACGAGAGAATTCACCCCTCCACTTT
.,TRBJ2-2,TRBV2,.,CASTGPAGPLAGELFF,TGTGCCAGCACCGGGCCCGCGGGGCCCCTCGCCGGGGAGCTGTTTTTT
.,TRBJ2-7,TRBV6-1,.,CASPPGSTSLYEQYF,TGTGCCAGCCCCCCAGGGAGTACCTCTCTCTACGAGCAGTACTTC
TRBD2,TRBJ2-2,TRBV18,.,CASSPYSGSRPGELFF,TGTGCCAGCTCCCCTTATAGCGGGAGTCGTCCCGGGGAGCTGTTTTTT
.,TRBJ1-2,TRBV6-1,.,CASKSPGDHGYTF,TGTGCCAGCAAAAGCCCAGGGGATCATGGCTACACCTTC
.,TRBJ1-1,TRBV30,once,CAWSVLRGTTEAFF,TGTGCCTGGAGTGTACTACGGGGGACCACTGAAGCTTTCTTT
.,TRBJ2-7,TRBV2,.,CASGLADSYEQYF,TGTGCCAGCGGACTGGCAGACTCCTACGAGCAGTACTTC
.,TRBJ2-7,TRBV6-5,.,CASSSGSPYEQYF,TGTGCCAGCAGTTCGGGATCCCCTTACGAGCAGTACTTC
.,TRBJ2-2,TRBV5-4,.,CASTVGGGADTGELFF,TGTGCCAGCACCGTAGGAGGGGGCGCGGACACCGGGGAGCTGTTTTTT
TRBD1,TRBJ2-7,TRBV9,.,CASSPRTGGGYEQYF,TGTGCCAGCAGCCCCCGGACAGGGGGAGGATACGAGCAGTACTTC
.,TRBJ1-1,TRBV7-9,.,CASSLRSGPGSTEAFF,TGTGCCAGCAGCTTAAGGTCGGGACCGGGCTCCACTGAAGCTTTCTTT
.,TRBJ2-7,TRBV7-2,.,CASSFEPTDSYEQYF,TGTGCCAGCAGCTTCGAACCGACAGACTCCTACGAGCAGTACTTC
.,TRBJ1-1,TRBV5-1,.,CASSLGSGMNTEAFF,TGCGCCAGCAGCTTGGGATCTGGGATGAACACTGAAGCTTTCTTT
TRBD1,TRBJ1-1,TRBV5-1,once,CASSRDRGGAEAFF,TGCGCCAGCAGTAGGGACAGGGGAGGCGCTGAAGCTTTCTTT
.,TRBJ2-1,TRBV30,.,CAHPAPSGNEQFF,TGTGCCCACCCGGCCCCATCGGGCAATGAGCAGTTCTTC
.,TRBJ1-2,TRBV7-2,.,CASRGPSKYGYTF,TGTGCCAGCAGAGGGCCCTCTAAATATGGCTACACCTTC
.,TRBJ2-1,TRBV6-4,once,CASSVGGLYNEQFF,TGTGCCAGCAGTGTGGGGGGGCTTTACAATGAGCAGTTCTTC
.,TRBJ2-1,TRBV20-1,.,CSASGLNEQFF,TGCAGTGCTAGCGGCCTCAATGAGCAGTTCTTC
TRBD1,TRBJ2-7,TRBV25-1,.,CASSAPTGALGEQYF,TGTGCCAGCAGTGCCCCGACAGGGGCCTTGGGAGAGCAGTACTTC
.,TRBJ2-2,TRBV10-2,few,CASSDGGGVLLFF,TGCGCCAGCAGTGATGGGGGCGGAGTGTTGTTGTTTTTT
.,TRBJ2-1,TRBV9,.,CASSVDPGASSYNEQFF,TGTGCCAGCAGCGTAGATCCGGGGGCGAGCTCCTACAATGAGCAGTTCTTC
.,TRBJ1-6,TRBV7-9,.,CASSSGRNNSPLHF,TGTGCCAGCAGCTCTGGACGGAATAATTCACCCCTCCACTTT
.,TRBJ2-5,TRBV18,.,CASSPLDQETQYF,TGTGCCAGCTCACCGTTGGATCAAGAGACCCAGTACTTC
.,TRBJ1-1,TRBV6-6,.,CASSVRMIGEAFF,TGTGCCAGCAGTGTTCGGATGATAGGTGAAGCTTTCTTT
.,TRBJ1-6,TRBV30,.,CAWSEGDNSPLHF,TGTGCCTGGAGCGAAGGAGATAATTCACCCCTCCACTTT
.,TRBJ2-2,TRBV2,.,CATTLIEITGELFF,TGTGCCACCACTTTGATTGAGATCACCGGGGAGCTGTTTTTT